This T cell receptor beta chain is from a study of a mutant IDH1 vaccine in newly diagnosed glioma. Study information: Treated patients showed a male proportion of around 62%, a female proportion of 37.5%, and a mean age of approximately 40 years. Previous care, which was radiotherapy, temozolomide, or both, most often involved both. Findings of the study overall: Overall, approximately 93% of patients had vaccine-induced immune responses.

Concerning this clone itself: Its antigen is currently unknown.

Stated time point: baseline, week 1 (first vaccination visit). The treatment denotes: pre-vaccination baseline after standard-of-care therapy. Clones were read by immunoSEQ multiplex PCR, and TCRdb kept only the in-frame ones, dropping some. The sample consists of 59,000 or so clones, about 90% of them appearing once. Per germline, CDR1 MDHEN and CDR2 SYDVKM. Trimming left V 2 bases short and J 2 bases short, with 12 bases between. This CDR3 region has 15 residues. The sequence was obtained from a man aged 50 to 59 with glioma. Material: PBMCs, obtained from a glioma patient treated with radiotherapy, temozolomide or both. This rearrangement joins TRBV28 to TRBJ1-2; D perhaps matches TRBD1 (6 bases). The CDR3 region is CASSLLDRLNYGYTF. CDR3 coding DNA: TGTGCCAGCAGTTTACTCGACAGGCTGAACTATGGCTACACCTTC.